This TCR beta chain stems from a study of cytomegalovirus exposure and HLA in healthy donors. Looking at the study overall: The Caucasian-associated ancestry cluster held roughly 81% of 398 genotyped donors.

This clone has just a few counts. Its cognate antigen is unknown. Findings and limits, study-wide: CMV serostatus stood as the only immune exposure information on hand. Several V segments, TRBV6-2 and TRBV6-3 among them, could not be told apart and were dropped.

The donors were healthy bone marrow donors. V lost 6 bases and J 5 bases, leaving 13 bases between the germline ends. The CDR3 has 13 amino acids. The V gene's germline CDR1 is GTSNPN and CDR2 SVGIG (reference sequence). With 60 Vbeta and 13 Jbeta primers, the PCR was carried out. Sequencing was performed with immunoSEQ multiplex PCR; in TCRdb, only in-frame clones are kept and a portion is missing. This sample yields under 200,000 clones, of which approximately 80% are seen a single time; approximately 1.8% belongs to the top ten. Sample: PBMCs. J is TRBJ1-4 and V is TRBV30; D possibly corresponds to TRBD1 (5 bases). This clonotype originated in a woman in her twenties or thirties in good health and CMV-seronegative. This CDR3 reads CACQGGHNEKLFF. The CDR3 nucleotides read TGTGCCTGCCAGGGAGGGCACAATGAAAAACTGTTTTTT.